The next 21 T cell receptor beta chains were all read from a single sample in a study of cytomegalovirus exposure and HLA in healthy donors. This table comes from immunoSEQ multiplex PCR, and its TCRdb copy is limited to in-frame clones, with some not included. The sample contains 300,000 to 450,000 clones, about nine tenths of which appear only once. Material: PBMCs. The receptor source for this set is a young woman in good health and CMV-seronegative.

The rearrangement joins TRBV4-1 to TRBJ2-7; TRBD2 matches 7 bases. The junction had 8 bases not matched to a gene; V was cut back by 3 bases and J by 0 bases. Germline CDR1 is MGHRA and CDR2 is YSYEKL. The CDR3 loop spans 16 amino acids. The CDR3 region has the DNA TGCGCCAGCAGCCAGTTTCCGCGGGGGTCCTCCTACGAGCAGTACTTC. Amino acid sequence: CASSQFPRGSSYEQYF.

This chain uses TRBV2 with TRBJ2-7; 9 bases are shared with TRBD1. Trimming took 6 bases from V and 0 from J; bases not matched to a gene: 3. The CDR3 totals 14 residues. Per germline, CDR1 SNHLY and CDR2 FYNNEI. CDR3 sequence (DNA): TGTGCCAGCAGGGGACAGGGCCCCTCCTACGAGCAGTACTTC. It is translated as CASRGQGPSYEQYF.

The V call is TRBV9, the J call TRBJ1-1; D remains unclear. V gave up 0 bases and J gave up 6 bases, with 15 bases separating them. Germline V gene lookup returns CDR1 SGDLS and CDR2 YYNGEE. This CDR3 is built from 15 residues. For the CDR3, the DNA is TGTGCCAGCAGCGTAGGCGGCGGGGAGGATCCTGAAGCTTTCTTT. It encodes CASSVGGGEDPEAFF.

The CDR3 region is CASRLEPTLNYGYTF. CDR3 nucleotide sequence: TGTGCCAGTAGATTGGAGCCTACCCTTAACTATGGCTACACCTTC. The V and J genes are TRBV19 and TRBJ1-2, with D unresolved. The CDR3 spans 15 residues. V lost 6 bases and J 1 base, leaving 15 bases between the germline ends. Germline assignment: CDR1 LNHDA and CDR2 SQIVND (reference sequence).

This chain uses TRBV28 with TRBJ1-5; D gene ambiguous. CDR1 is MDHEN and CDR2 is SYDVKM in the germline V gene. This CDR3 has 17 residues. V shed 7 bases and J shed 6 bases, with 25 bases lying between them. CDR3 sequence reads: CASTNELVGRALQPQHF. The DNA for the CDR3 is TGTGCCAGCACCAATGAGCTTGTAGGGAGAGCACTTCAGCCCCAGCATTTT. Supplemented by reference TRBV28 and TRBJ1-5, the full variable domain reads DVKVTQSSRYLVKRTGEKVFLECVQDMDHENMFWYRQDPGLGLRLIYFSYDVKMKEKGDIPEGYSVSREKKERFSLILESASTNQTSMYLCASTNELVGRALQPQHFGDGTRLSIL.

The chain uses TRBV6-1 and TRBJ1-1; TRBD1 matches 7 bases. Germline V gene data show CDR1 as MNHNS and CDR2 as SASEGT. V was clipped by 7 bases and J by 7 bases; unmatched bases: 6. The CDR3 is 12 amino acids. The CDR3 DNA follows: TGTGCCAGCAAATTACAGGGGCGTGAAGCTTTCTTT. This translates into CASKLQGREAFF.

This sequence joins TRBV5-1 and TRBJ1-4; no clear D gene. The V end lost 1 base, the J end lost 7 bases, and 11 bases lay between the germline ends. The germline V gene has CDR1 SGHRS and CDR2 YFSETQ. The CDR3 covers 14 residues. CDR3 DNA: TGCGCCAGCAGCTTGAATACGGGTTCTGAAAAACTGTTTTTT. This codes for CASSLNTGSEKLFF.

The CDR3, as DNA: TGTGCCAGCAGTTTGGGAGGCCGGGAGACCCAGTACTTC. It translates to CASSLGGRETQYF. The chain employs TRBV28 and TRBJ2-5; TRBD2 is a possible D gene (6 bases). CDR1 MDHEN and CDR2 SYDVKM come from the germline V gene. The CDR3 is 13 amino acids. Deletions cut 3 bases from V and 5 bases from J, with 10 bases between.

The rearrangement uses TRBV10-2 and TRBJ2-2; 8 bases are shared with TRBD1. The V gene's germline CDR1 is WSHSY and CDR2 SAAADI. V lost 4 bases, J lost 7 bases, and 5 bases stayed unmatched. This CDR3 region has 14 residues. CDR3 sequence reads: CASSVSGGRGELFF. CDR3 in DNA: TGCGCCAGCAGTGTATCAGGGGGCCGCGGGGAGCTGTTTTTT.

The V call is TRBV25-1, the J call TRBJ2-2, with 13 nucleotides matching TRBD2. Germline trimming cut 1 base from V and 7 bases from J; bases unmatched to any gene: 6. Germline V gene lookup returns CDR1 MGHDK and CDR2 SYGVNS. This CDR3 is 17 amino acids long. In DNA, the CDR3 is TGTGCCAGCAGTGAATCGAGGACTAGCGGGAGAGGCGGGGAGCTGTTTTTT. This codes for CASSESRTSGRGGELFF.

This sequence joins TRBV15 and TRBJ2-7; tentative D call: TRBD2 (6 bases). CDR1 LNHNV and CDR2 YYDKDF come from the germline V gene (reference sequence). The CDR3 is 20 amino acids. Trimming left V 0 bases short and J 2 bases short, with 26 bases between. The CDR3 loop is CATSRDSSRWEDVGPYEQYF. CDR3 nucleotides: TGTGCCACCAGCAGAGACTCCTCCCGGTGGGAGGACGTAGGTCCCTACGAGCAGTACTTC.

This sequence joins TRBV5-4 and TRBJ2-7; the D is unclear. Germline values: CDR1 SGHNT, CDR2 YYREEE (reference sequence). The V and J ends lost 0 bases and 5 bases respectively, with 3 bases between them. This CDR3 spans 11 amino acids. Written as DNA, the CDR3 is TGTGCCAGCAGCTTGGCCAACGAGCAGTACTTC. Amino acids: CASSLANEQYF.

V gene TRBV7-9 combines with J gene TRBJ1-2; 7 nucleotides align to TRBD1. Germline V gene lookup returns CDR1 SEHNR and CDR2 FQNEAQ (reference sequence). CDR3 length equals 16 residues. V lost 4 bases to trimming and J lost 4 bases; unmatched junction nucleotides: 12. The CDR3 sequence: CASSSLAQGRGYGYTF. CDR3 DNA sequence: TGTGCCAGCAGCTCACTGGCACAGGGGCGCGGCTATGGCTACACCTTC.

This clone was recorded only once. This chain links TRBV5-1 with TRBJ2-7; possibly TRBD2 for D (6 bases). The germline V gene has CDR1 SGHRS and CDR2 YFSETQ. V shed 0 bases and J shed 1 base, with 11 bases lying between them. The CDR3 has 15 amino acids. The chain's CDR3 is CASSLGGGDSYEQYF. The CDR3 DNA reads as TGCGCCAGCAGCTTGGGTGGCGGGGATTCCTACGAGCAGTACTTC. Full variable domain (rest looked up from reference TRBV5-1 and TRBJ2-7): KAGVTQTPRYLIKTRGQQVTLSCSPISGHRSVSWYQQTPGQGLQFLFEYFSETQRNKGNFPGRFSGRQFSNSRSEMNVSTLELGDSALYLCASSLGGGDSYEQYFGPGTRLTVT.

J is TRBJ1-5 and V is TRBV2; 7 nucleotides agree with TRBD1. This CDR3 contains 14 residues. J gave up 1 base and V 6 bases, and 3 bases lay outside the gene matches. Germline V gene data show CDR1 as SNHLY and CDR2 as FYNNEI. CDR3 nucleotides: TGTGCCAGCAGCCAACAGGGGAGCAATCAGCCCCAGCATTTT. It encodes CASSQQGSNQPQHF.

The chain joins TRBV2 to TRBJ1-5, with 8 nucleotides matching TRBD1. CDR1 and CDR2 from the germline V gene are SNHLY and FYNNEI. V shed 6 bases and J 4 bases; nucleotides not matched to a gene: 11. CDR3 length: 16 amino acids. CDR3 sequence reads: CASSRVDRGRNQPQHF. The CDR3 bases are TGTGCCAGCAGCCGGGTAGACAGGGGAAGGAATCAGCCCCAGCATTTT.

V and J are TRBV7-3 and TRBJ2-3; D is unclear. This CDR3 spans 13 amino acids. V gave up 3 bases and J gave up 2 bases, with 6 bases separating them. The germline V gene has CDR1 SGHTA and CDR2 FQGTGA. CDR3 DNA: TGTGCCAGCAGCTTGAGTGTCACAGATACGCAGTATTTT. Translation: CASSLSVTDTQYF.

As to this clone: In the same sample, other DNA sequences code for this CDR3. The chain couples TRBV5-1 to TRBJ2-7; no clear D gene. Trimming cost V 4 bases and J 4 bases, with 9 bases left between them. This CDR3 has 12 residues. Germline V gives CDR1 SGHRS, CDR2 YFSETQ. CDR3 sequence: CASSLSSYEQYF. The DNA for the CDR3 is TGCGCCAGCAGCCTATCAAGTTACGAGCAGTACTTC. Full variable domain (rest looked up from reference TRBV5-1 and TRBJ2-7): KAGVTQTPRYLIKTRGQQVTLSCSPISGHRSVSWYQQTPGQGLQFLFEYFSETQRNKGNFPGRFSGRQFSNSRSEMNVSTLELGDSALYLCASSLSSYEQYFGPGTRLTVT.

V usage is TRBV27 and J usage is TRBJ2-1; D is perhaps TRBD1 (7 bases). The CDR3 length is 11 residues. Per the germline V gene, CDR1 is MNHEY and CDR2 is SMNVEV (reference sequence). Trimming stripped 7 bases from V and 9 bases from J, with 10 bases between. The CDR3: CASTQGGEQFF. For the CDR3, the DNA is TGTGCCAGCACTCAGGGGGGTGAGCAGTTCTTC.

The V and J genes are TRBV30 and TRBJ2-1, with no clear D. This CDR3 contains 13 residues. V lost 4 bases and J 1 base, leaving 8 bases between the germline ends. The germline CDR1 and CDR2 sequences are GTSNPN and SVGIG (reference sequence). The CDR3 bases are TGTGCCTGGACCGCCGGGTCCTACAATGAGCAGTTCTTC. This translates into CAWTAGSYNEQFF.

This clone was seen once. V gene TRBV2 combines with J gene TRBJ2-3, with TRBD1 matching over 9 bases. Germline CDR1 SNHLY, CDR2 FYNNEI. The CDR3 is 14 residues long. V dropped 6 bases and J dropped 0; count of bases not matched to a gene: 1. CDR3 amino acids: CASSGQGSTDTQYF. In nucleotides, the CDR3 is TGTGCCAGCAGCGGACAGGGGAGCACAGATACGCAGTATTTT.